This T cell receptor beta chain comes out of a study of blood T cell repertoires in COVID-19. Study-level background: From T cells, B-cell-depleted T cells, or PBMCs came the material, which was cDNA or gDNA.

Original processing notes: Amplification of reference gene primers provided the estimated nucleated cell counts. Assay used: immunoSEQ multiplex PCR; TCRdb lists only in-frame clones, some missing. D and trimming were read from the DNA, whereas the V and J calls and clone size are those reported in that table. This table holds approximately 76,000 clones, around nine tenths found once. Trimming removed 0 bases at V and 0 bases at J, with 12 bases between. This CDR3 contains 16 residues. The germline V gene encodes CDR1 LNHNV and CDR2 YYDKDF (reference sequence). This clonotype was sampled from a woman aged 60-75 years with acute or convalescent COVID-19. The chain combines TRBV15 with TRBJ2-7; no clear D gene. The source material was peripheral blood. The DNA of the CDR3 is TGTGCCACCAGCAGAGATATAGCCGCTAGCTCCTACGAGCAGTACTTC. Encoded protein: CATSRDIAASSYEQYF.